This T cell receptor beta chain was profiled in a study of control samples from healthy donors and cancer patients. Clones were sequenced by immunoSEQ multiplex PCR, and TCRdb holds only the in-frame ones, with some missing. The sample lists around 190,000 clones; around 89% were seen once. This clonotype originated in a woman aged 50 to 65 in good health. Sequencing was done on a sample of blood.

The CDR3 reads CSAGDNEKLFF. Written as DNA, the CDR3 is TGCAGCGCCGGGGATAATGAAAAACTGTTTTTT. The chain employs TRBV29-1 and TRBJ1-4; no firm D call. This CDR3 has 11 residues. V shed 7 bases and J shed 4 bases, with 7 bases lying between them. The germline V gene encodes CDR1 SQVTM and CDR2 ANQGSEA.